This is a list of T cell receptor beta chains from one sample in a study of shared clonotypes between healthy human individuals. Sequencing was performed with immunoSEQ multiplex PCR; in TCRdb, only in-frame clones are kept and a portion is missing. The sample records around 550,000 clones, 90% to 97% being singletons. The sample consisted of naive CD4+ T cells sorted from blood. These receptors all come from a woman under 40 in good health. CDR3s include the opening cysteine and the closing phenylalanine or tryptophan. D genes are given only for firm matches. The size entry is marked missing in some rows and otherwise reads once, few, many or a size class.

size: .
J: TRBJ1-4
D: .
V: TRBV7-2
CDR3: CASSPPGGGEKLFF
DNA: TGTGCCAGCAGCCCACCGGGGGGGGGTGAAAAACTGTTTTTT

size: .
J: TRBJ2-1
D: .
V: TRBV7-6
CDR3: CASSLIHAPDAYNEQFF
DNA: TGTGCCAGCAGCTTGATCCATGCCCCTGACGCCTACAATGAGCAGTTCTTC

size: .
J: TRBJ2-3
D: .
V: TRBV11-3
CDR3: CASSLGVAEYTDTQYF
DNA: TGTGCCAGCAGCCTGGGGGTAGCGGAGTACACAGATACGCAGTATTTT

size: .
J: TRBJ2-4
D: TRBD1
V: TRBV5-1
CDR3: CASSASTDMGQGINGAKNIQYF
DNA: TGCGCCAGCAGCGCGTCAACTGATATGGGACAGGGGATTAATGGGGCCAAAAACATTCAGTACTTC

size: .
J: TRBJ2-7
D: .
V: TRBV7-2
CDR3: CASSLVRTLSYEQYF
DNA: TGTGCCAGCAGCTTAGTACGGACCCTCTCCTACGAGCAGTACTTC

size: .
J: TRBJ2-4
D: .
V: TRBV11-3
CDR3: CASSRRGGIQYF
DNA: TGTGCCAGCAGCCGAAGAGGCGGCATTCAGTACTTC

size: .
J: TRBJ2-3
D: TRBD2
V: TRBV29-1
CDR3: CSAKGTSGPDTQYF
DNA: TGCAGCGCTAAGGGGACTAGCGGCCCAGATACGCAGTATTTT

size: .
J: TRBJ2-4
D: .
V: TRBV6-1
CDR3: CATTGGTAAKNIQYF
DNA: TGTGCCACCACAGGAGGGACAGCGGCCAAAAACATTCAGTACTTC

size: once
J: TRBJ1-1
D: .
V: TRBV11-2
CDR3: CASSPIGGAGTEAFF
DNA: TGTGCCAGCAGCCCGATAGGGGGGGCAGGCACTGAAGCTTTCTTT

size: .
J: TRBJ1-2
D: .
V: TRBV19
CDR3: CASHPVPGGVRLAYTF
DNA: TGTGCCAGTCACCCCGTCCCTGGGGGGGTACGTCTGGCCTACACCTTC

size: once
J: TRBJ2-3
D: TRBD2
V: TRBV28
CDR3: CASSLAGGPRTDTQYF
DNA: TGTGCCAGCAGTTTAGCGGGAGGGCCCCGGACAGATACGCAGTATTTT

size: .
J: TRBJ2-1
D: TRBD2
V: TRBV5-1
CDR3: CASSPGLALRNEQFF
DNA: TGCGCCAGCAGCCCGGGACTAGCTCTTCGAAATGAGCAGTTCTTC

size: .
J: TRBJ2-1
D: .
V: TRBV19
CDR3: CASTRGSYNEQFF
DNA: TGTGCCAGTACCCGGGGCTCCTACAATGAGCAGTTCTTC

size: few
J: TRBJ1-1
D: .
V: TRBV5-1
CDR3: CASGGTPPSAFF
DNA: TGCGCCAGCGGCGGGACACCTCCATCAGCTTTCTTT

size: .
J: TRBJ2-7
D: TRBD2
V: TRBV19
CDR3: CASSIQGGTYEQYF
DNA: TGTGCCAGTAGTATACAGGGAGGGACCTACGAGCAGTACTTC

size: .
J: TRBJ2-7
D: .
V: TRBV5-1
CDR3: CASSLRDYEQYF
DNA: TGCGCCAGCAGCTTGAGGGATTACGAGCAGTACTTC

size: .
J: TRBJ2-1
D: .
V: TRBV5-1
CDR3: CATKRDRSYNEQFF
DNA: TGCGCCACCAAGCGGGACAGATCCTACAATGAGCAGTTCTTC

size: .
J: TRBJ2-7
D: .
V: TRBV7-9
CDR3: CASSLSGSSSYEQYF
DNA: TGTGCCAGCAGCCTTAGCGGAAGCAGCTCCTACGAGCAGTACTTC

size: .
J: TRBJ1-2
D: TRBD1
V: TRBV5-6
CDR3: CASSLGQGGGYTF
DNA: TGTGCCAGCAGCTTGGGACAGGGAGGTGGCTACACCTTC

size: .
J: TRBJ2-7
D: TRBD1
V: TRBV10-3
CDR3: CAISESRAWQGAGEQYF
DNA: TGTGCCATCAGTGAGTCCCGGGCTTGGCAGGGGGCAGGGGAGCAGTACTTC

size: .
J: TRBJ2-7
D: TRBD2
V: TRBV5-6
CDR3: CASSLASGSFHEQYF
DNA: TGTGCCAGCAGCTTGGCTAGCGGGAGCTTCCACGAGCAGTACTTC

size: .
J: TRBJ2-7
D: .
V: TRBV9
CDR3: CASNREGSEQYF
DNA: TGTGCCAGCAACAGGGAAGGGAGCGAGCAGTACTTC

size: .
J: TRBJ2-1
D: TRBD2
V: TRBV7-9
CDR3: CASRQSSGRAYNEQFF
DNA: TGTGCCAGCAGGCAATCTAGCGGGAGGGCCTACAATGAGCAGTTCTTC

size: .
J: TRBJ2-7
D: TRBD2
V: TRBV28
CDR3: CASSRPGLASYEQYF
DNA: TGTGCCAGCAGCCGACCGGGACTAGCATCTTACGAGCAGTACTTC

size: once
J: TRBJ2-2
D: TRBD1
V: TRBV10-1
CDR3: CASNSGQSTGELFF
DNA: TGCGCCAGCAATTCGGGACAGAGCACCGGGGAGCTGTTTTTT

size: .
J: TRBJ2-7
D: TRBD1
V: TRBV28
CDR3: CASSSGQGVIWGQYF
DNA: TGTGCCAGCAGTTCGGGACAGGGCGTGATTTGGGGGCAGTACTTC

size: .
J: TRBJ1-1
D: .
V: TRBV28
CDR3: CASSLGGGLSTEAFF
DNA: TGTGCCAGCAGTTTAGGGGGGGGGCTGAGCACTGAAGCTTTCTTT

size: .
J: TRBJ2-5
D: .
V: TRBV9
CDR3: CASSPPPNSETQYF
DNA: TGTGCCAGCAGCCCACCCCCAAATAGCGAGACCCAGTACTTC

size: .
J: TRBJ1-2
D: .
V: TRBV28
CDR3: CASSLGAQGDYGYTF
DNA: TGTGCCAGCAGTCTAGGGGCGCAGGGCGACTATGGCTACACCTTC

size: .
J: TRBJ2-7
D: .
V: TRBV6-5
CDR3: CASSYQGKGSYEQYF
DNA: TGTGCCAGCAGTTACCAAGGGAAGGGTTCCTACGAGCAGTACTTC

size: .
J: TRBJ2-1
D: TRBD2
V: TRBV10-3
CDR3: CAIAGLASSYNEQFF
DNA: TGTGCCATCGCTGGACTAGCGAGCTCCTACAATGAGCAGTTCTTC

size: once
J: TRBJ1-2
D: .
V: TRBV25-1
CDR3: CASNRGGGYTF
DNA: TGTGCCAGCAACCGCGGGGGTGGCTACACCTTC

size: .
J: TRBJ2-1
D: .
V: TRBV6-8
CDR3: CASSYPDKLNLNEQFF
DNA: TGTGCCAGCAGTTACCCCGACAAGTTGAATCTCAATGAGCAGTTCTTC

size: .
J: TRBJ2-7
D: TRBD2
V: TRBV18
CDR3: CASSPPSGAVDSRYEQYF
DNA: TGTGCCAGCTCACCACCCAGCGGGGCGGTCGATTCGCGTTACGAGCAGTACTTC

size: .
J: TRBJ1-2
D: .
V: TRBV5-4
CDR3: CASSSDSRNYGYTF
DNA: TGTGCCAGCAGCTCCGACAGTAGAAACTATGGCTACACCTTC

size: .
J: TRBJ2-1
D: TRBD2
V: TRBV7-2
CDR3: CASSLVSTSGYNEQFF
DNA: TGTGCCAGCAGCTTAGTTTCGACTAGCGGTTACAATGAGCAGTTCTTC

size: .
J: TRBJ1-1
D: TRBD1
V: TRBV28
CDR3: CASSLYHGQGNTEAFF
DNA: TGTGCCAGCAGTTTATACCACGGACAGGGAAACACTGAAGCTTTCTTT

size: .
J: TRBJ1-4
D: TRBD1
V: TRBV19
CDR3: CASSGDSRAEKLFF
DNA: TGTGCCAGTAGTGGGGACAGCCGGGCTGAAAAACTGTTTTTT

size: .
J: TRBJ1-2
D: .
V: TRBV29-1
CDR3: CSVGDYTF
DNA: TGCAGCGTCGGGGACTACACCTTC

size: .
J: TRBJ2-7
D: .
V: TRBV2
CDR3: CASSEIRGRLNYEQYF
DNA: TGTGCCAGCAGTGAAATCCGTGGCAGATTAAACTACGAGCAGTACTTC

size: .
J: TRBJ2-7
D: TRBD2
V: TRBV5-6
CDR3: CASSRDPGLAAYEQYF
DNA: TGTGCCAGCAGCCGAGATCCGGGACTAGCGGCCTACGAGCAGTACTTC

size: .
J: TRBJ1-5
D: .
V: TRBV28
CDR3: CASSPRPGDSNQPQHF
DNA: TGTGCCAGCAGTCCAAGGCCGGGGGATAGCAATCAGCCCCAGCATTTT

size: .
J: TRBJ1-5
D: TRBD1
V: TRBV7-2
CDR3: CASSPSIGQGSQPQHF
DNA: TGTGCCAGCAGCCCCTCAATTGGACAGGGCAGTCAGCCCCAGCATTTT

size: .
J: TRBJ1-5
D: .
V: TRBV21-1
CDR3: CASRTENQPQHF
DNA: TGTGCCAGCCGGACAGAGAATCAGCCCCAGCATTTT

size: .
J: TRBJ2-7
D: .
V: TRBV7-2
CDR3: CASSLRLVNEQYF
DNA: TGTGCCAGCAGCTTAAGACTAGTAAACGAGCAGTACTTC

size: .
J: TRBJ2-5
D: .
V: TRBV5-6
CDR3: CASILLGNQETQYF
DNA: TGTGCCAGCATTCTCCTGGGAAACCAAGAGACCCAGTACTTC

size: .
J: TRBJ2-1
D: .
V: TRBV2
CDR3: CASSVERREQFF
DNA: TGTGCCAGCAGTGTCGAGAGGCGTGAGCAGTTCTTC

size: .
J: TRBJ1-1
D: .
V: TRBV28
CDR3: CASSLFGRETEAFF
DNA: TGTGCCAGCAGTTTATTTGGCAGAGAGACTGAAGCTTTCTTT

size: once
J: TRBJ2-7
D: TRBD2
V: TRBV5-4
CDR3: CASSSPGLATSEQYF
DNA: TGTGCCAGCAGCTCTCCGGGACTAGCCACAAGCGAGCAGTACTTC

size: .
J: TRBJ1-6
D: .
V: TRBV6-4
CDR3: CASRAAKSSPLHF
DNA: TGTGCCAGCAGGGCCGCGAAAAGTTCACCCCTCCACTTT

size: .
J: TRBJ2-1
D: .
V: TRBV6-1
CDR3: CASSEPAQADEQFF
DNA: TGTGCCAGCAGTGAACCCGCCCAGGCTGATGAGCAGTTCTTC